Below, 31 T cell receptor beta chains from the same sample are listed, as sequenced in a study of blood T cell repertoires in COVID-19. Data came from immunoSEQ multiplex PCR; TCRdb stores just in-frame clones and leaves some out. The data contain over 200,000 clones, roughly 84% of them singletons. The sequencing input was peripheral blood. All receptors come from a man aged 35 to 55 who had recovered from COVID-19.

The table lists this clone with a count of one. The V gene is TRBV2, the J gene TRBJ1-2; perhaps TRBD1 as D (6 bases). The CDR3 runs 14 residues. With 6 bases removed from V and 3 bases from J, the gap between germline ends came to 14 bases. In germline, CDR1 is SNHLY, CDR2 FYNNEI. The CDR3 coding sequence is TGTGCCAGCAGCTTTTTTGCAGGGGACTATGGCTACACCTTC. Protein sequence: CASSFFAGDYGYTF.

The rearrangement uses TRBV4-3 and TRBJ2-7; 9 nucleotides line up with TRBD1. The CDR3 runs to 15 residues. Losses at the gene ends were 1 base for V and 5 bases for J; bases not matched to a gene: 6. The germline V gene has CDR1 LGHNA and CDR2 YSLEER. Written as DNA, the CDR3 is TGCGCCAGCAGCCAAGCCGGGACAGGGTACCACGAGCAGTACTTC. Protein product: CASSQAGTGYHEQYF.

In this sample, this clone turned up a few times. The V and J genes are TRBV5-5 and TRBJ2-3; D might be TRBD2 (6 bases). Trimming pared 0 bases from V and 1 base from J, leaving 9 bases between. The CDR3 contains 15 residues. Germline CDR1 is SGHKS and CDR2 is YYEKEE (reference sequence). CDR3 region: CASSLAGGGTDTQYF. The CDR3 DNA follows: TGTGCCAGCAGCTTGGCCGGGGGAGGCACAGATACGCAGTATTTT.

The table lists this clone with a few counts. V is TRBV19 and J is TRBJ1-6; no definite D call. Germline-derived CDR1 and CDR2 are LNHDA and SQIVND (reference sequence). CDR3 length: 15 amino acids. Trimming took 5 bases from V and 7 from J, leaving 15 bases between them. The CDR3 sequence: CASSGSSVGNSPLHF. The CDR3 DNA reads as TGTGCCAGTAGTGGAAGCAGCGTTGGGAATTCACCCCTCCACTTT.

The V gene is TRBV11-2, the J gene TRBJ2-1; 8 nucleotides line up with TRBD2. This CDR3 has 16 amino acids. Per the germline V gene, CDR1 is SGHAT and CDR2 is FQNNGV. Unmatched junction bases numbered 5, after V lost 2 bases and J lost 2 bases. In DNA form, the CDR3 reads TGTGCCAGCAGCTTAACCGGCGGGGGGACCTACAATGAGCAGTTCTTC. It codes for CASSLTGGGTYNEQFF.

V is TRBV9 and J is TRBJ1-4; TRBD1 matches 8 bases. With V trimmed by 3 bases and J by 8 bases, 6 bases remained unmatched. The CDR3 runs to 14 residues. Germline V gene lookup returns CDR1 SGDLS and CDR2 YYNGEE. CDR3 DNA: TGTGCCAGCAGCGCGACAGGGGAGGGCGAAAAACTGTTTTTT. It is translated as CASSATGEGEKLFF. The full variable domain, its missing parts supplied by reference TRBV9 and TRBJ1-4, is DSGVTQTPKHLITATGQRVTLRCSPRSGDLSVYWYQQSLDQGLQFLIQYYNGEERAKGNILERFSAQQFPDLHSELNLSSLELGDSALYFCASSATGEGEKLFFGSGTQLSVL.

The chain is built from TRBV3-1 (or the pseudogene TRBV3-2) and TRBJ1-1; 7 bases map to TRBD1. The J segment lost 5 bases and the V segment lost 4 bases, leaving 7 bases of the junction unmatched. The germline gives CDR1 LGHDT, CDR2 YNNKEL (reference sequence). There are 14 residues in the CDR3. For the CDR3, the DNA is TGTGCCAGCAGCCGAAATAGACAGGGAACTGAAGCTTTCTTT. Protein: CASSRNRQGTEAFF.

Here the CDR3 reads CASSPPGLWGYTF. CDR3 bases: TGTGCCAGCAGTCCCCCAGGATTGTGGGGCTACACCTTC. The chain is built from TRBV25-1 and TRBJ1-2, with D unclear. The CDR3 has 13 residues. Looked up from germline, CDR1 is MGHDK and CDR2 is SYGVNS. With 5 bases removed from V and 8 bases from J, the gap between germline ends came to 15 bases.

The CDR3 bases are TGCGCCAGCAGCCAGGACAGGGCGTTATCTGGAAACACCATATATTTT. Protein: CASSQDRALSGNTIYF. The chain couples TRBV4-3 to TRBJ1-3, with 8 bases lining up with TRBD1. The length of the CDR3 is 16 residues. Looked up from germline, CDR1 is LGHNA and CDR2 is YSLEER. Losses at the gene ends were 3 bases for V and 1 base for J; bases not matched to a gene: 5.

The chain joins TRBV30 to TRBJ2-2; D perhaps matches TRBD1 (6 bases). Germline CDR1 and CDR2: GTSNPN and SVGIG (reference sequence). The CDR3 contains 15 residues. V was cut by 5 bases and J by 7 bases, with 20 bases left in between. CDR3: CAWEKGESVGGELFF. The CDR3 coding sequence is TGTGCCTGGGAGAAGGGGGAGTCCGTGGGCGGGGAGCTGTTTTTT.

The chain uses TRBV6-5 and TRBJ2-7; perhaps TRBD1 as D (6 bases). V lost 8 bases and J 1 base, leaving 12 bases between the germline ends. The CDR3 consists of 13 residues. Germline V CDR1 and CDR2: MNHEY, SVGAGI. CDR3 residues: CASGQSFSYEQYF. The CDR3, as DNA: TGTGCCAGCGGACAGAGCTTTTCCTACGAGCAGTACTTC.

DNA of the CDR3: TGCGCCAGCAGCTTCCCCAGCGGGGGACCCGTGAACACCGGGGAGCTGTTTTTT. Its translation: CASSFPSGGPVNTGELFF. This chain links TRBV5-1 with TRBJ2-2, with TRBD2 matching over 8 bases. J gave up 1 base and V 2 bases, and 10 bases lay outside the gene matches. Per the germline V gene, CDR1 is SGHRS and CDR2 is YFSETQ. The CDR3 is 18 amino acids.

The rearrangement uses TRBV7-2 and TRBJ1-2; the match to TRBD1 covers 7 bases. With 2 bases clipped from V and 3 bases from J, the junction kept 6 bases outside the gene matches. The germline gives CDR1 SGHTA, CDR2 FQGNSA. CDR3 length: 15 amino acids. Here the CDR3 DNA reads TGTGCCAGCAGCTTAACGACAGGGAGTCACTATGGCTACACCTTC. Residues: CASSLTTGSHYGYTF.

The V and J genes are TRBV4-3 and TRBJ2-2, with 8 bases identical to TRBD1. The J segment lost 6 bases and the V segment lost 2 bases, leaving 5 bases of the junction unmatched. Germline V gene data show CDR1 as LGHNA and CDR2 as YSLEER. This CDR3 region has 15 residues. CDR3 protein: CASSQQGAQAGELFF. The CDR3 bases are TGCGCCAGCAGCCAACAGGGGGCGCAGGCCGGGGAGCTGTTTTTT.

The V call is TRBV6-4, the J call TRBJ2-1; the D gene is possibly TRBD2 (5 bases). Per the germline V gene, CDR1 is MRHNA and CDR2 is SNTAGT. The length of the CDR3 is 15 residues. Trimming stripped 2 bases from V and 2 bases from J, with 10 bases between. The CDR3 spells CASSDELGAYNEQFF. The CDR3 DNA reads TGTGCCAGCAGTGACGAGCTGGGAGCCTACAATGAGCAGTTCTTC.

The chain has TRBV5-1 and TRBJ1-2; D is possibly TRBD1 (6 bases). The CDR3 totals 16 residues. Germline values: CDR1 SGHRS, CDR2 YFSETQ. V was trimmed by 0 bases and J by 4 bases, leaving 16 bases between them. CDR3 residues: CASSLGGYRVGYGYTF. The CDR3 DNA is TGCGCCAGCAGCTTGGGCGGATACAGGGTCGGCTATGGCTACACCTTC.

This clone was observed a single time. The chain joins TRBV5-1 to TRBJ2-1; perhaps TRBD1 as D (6 bases). The V gene lost 3 bases and the J gene lost 9 bases, with 28 bases spanning the gap. The germline CDR1 and CDR2 sequences are SGHRS and YFSETQ. This CDR3 comprises 18 residues. This chain's CDR3 is CASSSNPAGFQGLGEQFF. CDR3 sequence (DNA): TGCGCCAGCAGCTCTAACCCCGCAGGGTTTCAGGGGTTAGGTGAGCAGTTCTTC.

This clone was seen ten or more times. The chain combines TRBV5-4 with TRBJ2-1, with TRBD2 as a possible D gene (7 bases). Germline V gene data show CDR1 as SGHNT and CDR2 as YYREEE (reference sequence). This CDR3 is built from 12 residues. The germline V and J ends were trimmed by 0 bases and 10 bases, with 8 bases remaining between them. The CDR3 here is CASSLGGGEQFF. The DNA of the CDR3 is TGTGCCAGCAGCTTGGGGGGGGGCGAGCAGTTCTTC. The variable domain in full, completed from reference TRBV5-4 and TRBJ2-1, reads ETGVTQSPTHLIKTRGQQVTLRCSSQSGHNTVSWYQQALGQGPQFIFQYYREEENGRGNFPPRFSGLQFPNYSSELNVNALELDDSALYLCASSLGGGEQFFGPGTRLTVL.

CDR3 nucleotide sequence: TGTGCCATCAGTTGGGCCGGGACAGGGAATCGTGGCTACACCTTC. It specifies CAISWAGTGNRGYTF. The chain has TRBV10-3 and TRBJ1-2; 9 bases agree with TRBD1. This CDR3 is built from 15 residues. CDR1 and CDR2 from the germline V gene are ENHRY and SYGVKD. J lost 7 bases, V lost 5 bases, and 11 bases had no gene match.

This clone was recorded only once. The chain uses TRBV5-4 and TRBJ2-3; 11 bases fit TRBD2. With V trimmed by 4 bases and J by 1 base, 14 bases remained unmatched. There are 19 residues in the CDR3. Germline assignment: CDR1 SGHNT and CDR2 YYREEE (reference sequence). CDR3 bases: TGTGCCAGCAGCCCACTGGGACTAGCGGTTAGAGGCGGCACAGATACGCAGTATTTT. Translating it yields CASSPLGLAVRGGTDTQYF.

The V call is TRBV7-7, the J call TRBJ2-7, with TRBD1 matching 9 bases. The CDR3 loop spans 15 amino acids. Germline V gene sequence: CDR1 SSHAT, CDR2 FNYEAQ (reference sequence). J was trimmed by 4 bases and V by 4 bases; bases with no gene match: 8. The CDR3 protein is CASSYGQGILYEQYF. The DNA for the CDR3 is TGTGCCAGCAGCTACGGACAGGGGATTCTATACGAGCAGTACTTC.

This chain connects TRBV5-4 to TRBJ2-3; no firm D call. The germline CDR1 and CDR2 sequences are SGHNT and YYREEE (reference sequence). The V gene lost 2 bases and the J gene lost 0 bases, with 10 bases spanning the gap. This CDR3 has 15 amino acids. The CDR3 loop reads CASSLSTSSTDTQYF. The CDR3 bases are TGTGCCAGCAGCTTATCGACTTCTAGCACAGATACGCAGTATTTT.

The genes are TRBV2 and TRBJ2-5; no clear D gene. With 6 bases removed from V and 1 base from J, the gap between germline ends came to 12 bases. The germline V gene encodes CDR1 SNHLY and CDR2 FYNNEI. CDR3 length: 14 amino acids. CDR3 nucleotides: TGTGCCAGCAGCCCGACTTCCCTCCAAGAGACCCAGTACTTC. Encoded protein: CASSPTSLQETQYF. Drawing the rest from reference TRBV2 and TRBJ2-5, the complete variable domain is EPEVTQTPSHQVTQMGQEVILRCVPISNHLYFYWYRQILGQKVEFLVSFYNNEISEKSEIFDDQFSVERPDGSNFTLKIRSTKLEDSAMYFCASSPTSLQETQYFGPGTRLLVL.

The V and J genes are TRBV4-3 and TRBJ2-1, with D maybe TRBD2 (5 bases). Germline CDR1 and CDR2: LGHNA and YSLEER. There are 16 residues in the CDR3. V lost 0 bases, J lost 4 bases, and 13 bases lay in between. Written as DNA, the CDR3 is TGCGCCAGCAGCCAAGAGTGGACTTTAGTTTACAATGAGCAGTTCTTC. The encoded protein is CASSQEWTLVYNEQFF.

This clone has a single count. The J gene is TRBJ2-3, the V gene TRBV30; no reliable D call. This CDR3 contains 16 residues. Trimming left V 5 bases short and J 0 bases short, with 18 bases between. Germline V gives CDR1 GTSNPN, CDR2 SVGIG (reference sequence). The DNA for the CDR3 is TGTGCCTGGGGTTCGCCACCGACTGGTAGCACAGATACGCAGTATTTT. This codes for CAWGSPPTGSTDTQYF.

The J gene is TRBJ1-2, the V gene TRBV6-2 or TRBV6-3; the match to TRBD1 covers 7 bases. This CDR3 has 17 amino acids. Per germline, CDR1 MNHEY and CDR2 SVGEGT. With 2 bases clipped from V and 3 bases from J, the junction kept 12 bases outside the gene matches. In DNA, the CDR3 is TGTGCCAGCAGTTACACAGTCGGACAGGAGCTTGACTATGGCTACACCTTC. This translates into CASSYTVGQELDYGYTF.

This chain joins TRBV7-2 and TRBJ2-1; D possibly corresponds to TRBD1 (5 bases). The CDR3 has 15 residues. The germline V and J ends were trimmed by 6 bases and 0 bases, with 12 bases remaining between them. From germline, CDR1 is SGHTA and CDR2 FQGNSA. CDR3 in amino acids: CASSLDRSSYNEQFF. CDR3 nucleotides: TGTGCCAGCAGTCTCGACAGAAGCTCCTACAATGAGCAGTTCTTC.

Comments on this clone: The sample contains more than one DNA sequence encoding this CDR3. The chain couples TRBV4-3 to TRBJ1-1, with TRBD1 matching over 7 bases. The CDR3 runs to 17 residues. V lost 1 base and J lost 0; bases outside the gene matches: 8. Germline V gene lookup returns CDR1 LGHNA and CDR2 YSLEER. CDR3 in DNA: TGCGCCAGCAGCCAAGCCCCGGACAGGACCTTGAACACTGAAGCTTTCTTT. As protein: CASSQAPDRTLNTEAFF.

The chain employs TRBV6-5 and TRBJ2-7; no firm D call. Per the germline V gene, CDR1 is MNHEY and CDR2 is SVGAGI. This CDR3 is built from 13 residues. Trimming took off 5 bases at V and 3 bases at J, with 11 bases between the two ends. The CDR3 nucleotides read TGTGCCAGCAGTATAACAGTTCTCTACGAGCAGTACTTC. Protein product: CASSITVLYEQYF.

J is TRBJ2-5 and V is TRBV9, with 7 nucleotides matching TRBD2. The CDR3 spans 12 residues. CDR1 and CDR2 (germline): SGDLS, YYNGEE. The trim removed 4 bases at V and 8 bases at J, leaving 5 bases unmatched. The CDR3 loop is CASSPGEGTQYF. The CDR3 coding sequence is TGTGCCAGCAGCCCGGGGGAGGGAACCCAGTACTTC.

The V gene is TRBV7-2, the J gene TRBJ2-5; tentative D call: TRBD2 (6 bases). Trimming removed 1 base from V and 6 bases from J, with 18 bases in between. The CDR3 totals 16 residues. CDR1 SGHTA and CDR2 FQGNSA come from the germline V gene. In DNA, the CDR3 is TGTGCCAGCAGCTTAGTTATCGGGGGACGTGGGAAGACCCAGTACTTC. Its protein is CASSLVIGGRGKTQYF.